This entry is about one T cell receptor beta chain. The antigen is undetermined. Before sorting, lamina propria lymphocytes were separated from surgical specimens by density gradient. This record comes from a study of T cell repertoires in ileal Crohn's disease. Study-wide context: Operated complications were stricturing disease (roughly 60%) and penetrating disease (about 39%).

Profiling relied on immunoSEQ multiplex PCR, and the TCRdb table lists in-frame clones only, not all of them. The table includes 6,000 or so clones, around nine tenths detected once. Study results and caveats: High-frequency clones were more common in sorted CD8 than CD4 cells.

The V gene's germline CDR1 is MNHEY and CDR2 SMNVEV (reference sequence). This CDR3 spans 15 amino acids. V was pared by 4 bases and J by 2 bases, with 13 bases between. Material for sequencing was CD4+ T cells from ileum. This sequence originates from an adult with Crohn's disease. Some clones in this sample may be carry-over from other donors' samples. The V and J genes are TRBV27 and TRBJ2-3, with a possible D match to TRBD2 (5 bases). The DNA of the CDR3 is TGTGCCAGCAGTTCCGGGAACACAAACACAGATACGCAGTATTTT. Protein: CASSSGNTNTDTQYF.